This TCR beta chain was observed in a study of CD8 T cells in ankylosing spondylitis. Making the TCR beta libraries involved quantitative 5'-RACE with molecular barcodes. TCRdb re-derived calls from the 5' RACE reads in MiXCR, one entry per CDR3 protein. Among over 30,000 distinct CDR3 sequences listed, 16% were seen once. General study points: CD8+ cells made up the disease-linked clones, which were relatively rare in peripheral blood. Reported data indicate significant enrichment of disease-linked clones within matched ankylosing spondylitis synovial fluid.

Points on this clonotype: The antigen is unknown.

Trimming stripped 4 bases from V and 4 bases from J, with 17 bases between. Germline V gives CDR1 SGHRS, CDR2 YFSETQ. CDR3 size: 15 residues. This clonotype was sampled from a male donor with ankylosing spondylitis or in good health (not recorded which). Sequencing was carried out using blood. The genes are TRBV5-1 and TRBJ1-1; D possibly corresponds to TRBD1 (6 bases). The CDR3 DNA follows: TGCGCCAGCAGCCCGGACGGGGGCCTCGGCACTGAAGCTTTCTTT. It specifies CASSPDGGLGTEAFF.